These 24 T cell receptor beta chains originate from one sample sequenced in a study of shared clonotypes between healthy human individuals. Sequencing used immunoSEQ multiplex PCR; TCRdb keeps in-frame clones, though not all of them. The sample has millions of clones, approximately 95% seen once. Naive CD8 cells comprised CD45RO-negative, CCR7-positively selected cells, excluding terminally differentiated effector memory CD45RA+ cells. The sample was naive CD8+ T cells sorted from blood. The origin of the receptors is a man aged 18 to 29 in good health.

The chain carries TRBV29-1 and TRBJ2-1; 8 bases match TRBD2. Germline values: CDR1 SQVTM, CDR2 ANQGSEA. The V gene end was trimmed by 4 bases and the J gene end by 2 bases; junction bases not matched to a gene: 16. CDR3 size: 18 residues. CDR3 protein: CSVAVREGLSLPYNEQFF. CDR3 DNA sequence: TGCAGCGTTGCCGTCCGGGAGGGCCTGTCCCTCCCCTACAATGAGCAGTTCTTC.

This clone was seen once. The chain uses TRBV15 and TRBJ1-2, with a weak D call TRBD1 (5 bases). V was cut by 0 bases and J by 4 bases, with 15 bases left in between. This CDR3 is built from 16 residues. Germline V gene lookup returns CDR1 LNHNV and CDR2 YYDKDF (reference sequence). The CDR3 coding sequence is TGTGCCACCAGCAGAGACAGTACCCCAGGGATCTATGGCTACACCTTC. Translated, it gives CATSRDSTPGIYGYTF.

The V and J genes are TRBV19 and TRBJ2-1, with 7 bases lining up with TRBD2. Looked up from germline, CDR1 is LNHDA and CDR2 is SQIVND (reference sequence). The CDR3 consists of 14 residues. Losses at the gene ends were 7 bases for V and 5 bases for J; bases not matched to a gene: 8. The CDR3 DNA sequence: TGTGCCAGTAAGGAGGGAGGGGTGGACAATGAGCAGTTCTTC. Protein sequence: CASKEGGVDNEQFF. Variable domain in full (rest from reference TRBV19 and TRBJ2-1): DGGITQSPKYLFRKEGQNVTLSCEQNLNHDAMYWYRQDPGQGLRLIYYSQIVNDFQKGDIAEGYSVSREKKESFPLTVTSAQKNPTAFYLCASKEGGVDNEQFFGPGTRLTVL.

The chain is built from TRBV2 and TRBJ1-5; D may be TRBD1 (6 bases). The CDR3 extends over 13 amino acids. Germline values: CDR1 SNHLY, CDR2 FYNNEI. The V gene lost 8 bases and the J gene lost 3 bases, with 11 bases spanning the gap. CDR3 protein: CASRQDDNQPQHF. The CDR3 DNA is TGTGCCAGCCGACAGGATGACAATCAGCCCCAGCATTTT.

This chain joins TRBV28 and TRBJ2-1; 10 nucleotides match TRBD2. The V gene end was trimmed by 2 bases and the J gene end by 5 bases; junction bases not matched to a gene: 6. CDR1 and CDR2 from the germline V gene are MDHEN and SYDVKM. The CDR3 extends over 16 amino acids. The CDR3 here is CASSLRLAGAHNEQFF. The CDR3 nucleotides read TGTGCCAGCAGTTTAAGGCTAGCGGGGGCCCACAATGAGCAGTTCTTC.

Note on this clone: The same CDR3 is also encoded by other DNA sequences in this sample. CDR3 bases: TGTGCCAGTAACAGGCCGAACACTGAAGCTTTCTTT. It encodes CASNRPNTEAFF. This chain connects TRBV19 to TRBJ1-1, with D perhaps TRBD1 (5 bases). V was clipped by 7 bases and J by 1 base, with 7 bases between them. This CDR3 has 12 amino acids. Germline-derived CDR1 and CDR2 are LNHDA and SQIVND (reference sequence). Together with reference TRBV19 and TRBJ1-1, the CDR3 gives the full variable domain: DGGITQSPKYLFRKEGQNVTLSCEQNLNHDAMYWYRQDPGQGLRLIYYSQIVNDFQKGDIAEGYSVSREKKESFPLTVTSAQKNPTAFYLCASNRPNTEAFFGQGTRLTVV.

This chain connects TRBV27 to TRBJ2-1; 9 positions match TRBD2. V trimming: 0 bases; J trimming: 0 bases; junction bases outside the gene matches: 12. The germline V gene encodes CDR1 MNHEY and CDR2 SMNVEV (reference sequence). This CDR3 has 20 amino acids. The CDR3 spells CASSLSQGSGRISSYNEQFF. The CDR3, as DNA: TGTGCCAGCAGTTTATCGCAAGGTAGCGGGAGAATCAGCTCCTACAATGAGCAGTTCTTC.

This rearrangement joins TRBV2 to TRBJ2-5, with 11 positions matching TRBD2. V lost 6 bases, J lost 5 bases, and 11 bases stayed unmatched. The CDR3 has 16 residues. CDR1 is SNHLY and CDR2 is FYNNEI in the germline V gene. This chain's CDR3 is CASSQSLAGVLETQYF. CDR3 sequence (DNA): TGTGCCAGCAGCCAATCACTAGCGGGAGTCTTGGAGACCCAGTACTTC. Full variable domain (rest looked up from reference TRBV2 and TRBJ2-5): EPEVTQTPSHQVTQMGQEVILRCVPISNHLYFYWYRQILGQKVEFLVSFYNNEISEKSEIFDDQFSVERPDGSNFTLKIRSTKLEDSAMYFCASSQSLAGVLETQYFGPGTRLLVL.

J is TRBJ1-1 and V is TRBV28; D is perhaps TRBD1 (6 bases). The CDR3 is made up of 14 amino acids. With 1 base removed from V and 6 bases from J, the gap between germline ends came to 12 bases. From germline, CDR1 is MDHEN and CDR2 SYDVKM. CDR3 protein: CASSLSWGASEAFF. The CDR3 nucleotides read TGTGCCAGCAGTTTATCATGGGGGGCGTCTGAAGCTTTCTTT.

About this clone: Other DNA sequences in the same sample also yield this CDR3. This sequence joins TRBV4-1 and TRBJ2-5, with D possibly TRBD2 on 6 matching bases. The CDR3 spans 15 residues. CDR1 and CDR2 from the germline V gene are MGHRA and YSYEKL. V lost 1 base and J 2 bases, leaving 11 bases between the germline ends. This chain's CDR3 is CASSQVSGGQETQYF. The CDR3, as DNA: TGCGCCAGCAGCCAAGTCTCCGGGGGTCAAGAGACCCAGTACTTC.

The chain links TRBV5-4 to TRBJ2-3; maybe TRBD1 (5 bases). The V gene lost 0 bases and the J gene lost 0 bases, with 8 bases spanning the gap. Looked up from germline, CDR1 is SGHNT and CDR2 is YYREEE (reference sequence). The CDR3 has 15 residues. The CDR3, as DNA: TGTGCCAGCAGCTTGGCGGCAGGGAGCACAGATACGCAGTATTTT. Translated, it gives CASSLAAGSTDTQYF.

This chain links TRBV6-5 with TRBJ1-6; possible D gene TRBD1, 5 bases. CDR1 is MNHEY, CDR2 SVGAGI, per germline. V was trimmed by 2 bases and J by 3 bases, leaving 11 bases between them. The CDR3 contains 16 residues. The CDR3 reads CASSYAVGVYNSPLHF. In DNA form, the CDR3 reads TGTGCCAGCAGTTACGCGGTGGGGGTCTATAATTCACCCCTCCACTTT.

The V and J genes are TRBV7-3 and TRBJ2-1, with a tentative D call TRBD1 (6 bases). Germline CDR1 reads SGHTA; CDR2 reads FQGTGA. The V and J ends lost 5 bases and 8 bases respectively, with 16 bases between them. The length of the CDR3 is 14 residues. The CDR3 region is CASSTEQGVDEQFF. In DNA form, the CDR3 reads TGTGCCAGCAGCACCGAACAGGGTGTTGATGAGCAGTTCTTC.

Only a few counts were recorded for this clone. The DNA for the CDR3 is TGTGCCAGCCCTAATCAGCCCCAGCATTTT. It translates to CASPNQPQHF. The chain is built from TRBV19 and TRBJ1-5; D is uncertain. Trimming pared 9 bases from V and 4 bases from J, leaving 4 bases between. Germline V gives CDR1 LNHDA, CDR2 SQIVND (reference sequence). This CDR3 comprises 10 residues.

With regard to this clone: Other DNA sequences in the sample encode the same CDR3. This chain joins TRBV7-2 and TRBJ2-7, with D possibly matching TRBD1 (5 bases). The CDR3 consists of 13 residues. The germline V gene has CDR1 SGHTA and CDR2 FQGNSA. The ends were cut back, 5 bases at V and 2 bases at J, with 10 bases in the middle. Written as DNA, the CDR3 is TGTGCCAGCAGCCCCAGGGTCCCCTACGAGCAGTACTTC. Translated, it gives CASSPRVPYEQYF. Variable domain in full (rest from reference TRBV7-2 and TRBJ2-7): GAGVSQSPSNKVTEKGKDVELRCDPISGHTALYWYRQSLGQGLEFLIYFQGNSAPDKSGLPSDRFSAERTGGSVSTLTIQRTQQEDSAVYLCASSPRVPYEQYFGPGTRLTVT.

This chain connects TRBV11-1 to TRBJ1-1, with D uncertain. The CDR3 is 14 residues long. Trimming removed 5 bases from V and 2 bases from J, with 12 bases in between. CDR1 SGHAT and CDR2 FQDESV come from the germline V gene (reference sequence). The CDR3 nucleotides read TGTGCCAGCAGCCCTTGGACGGTCAACACTGAAGCTTTCTTT. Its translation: CASSPWTVNTEAFF.

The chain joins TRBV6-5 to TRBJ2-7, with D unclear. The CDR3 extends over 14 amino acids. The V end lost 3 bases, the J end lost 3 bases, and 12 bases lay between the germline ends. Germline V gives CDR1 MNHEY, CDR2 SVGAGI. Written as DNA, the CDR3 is TGTGCCAGCAGTTATGTGGGGATTGGCTACGAGCAGTACTTC. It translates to CASSYVGIGYEQYF.

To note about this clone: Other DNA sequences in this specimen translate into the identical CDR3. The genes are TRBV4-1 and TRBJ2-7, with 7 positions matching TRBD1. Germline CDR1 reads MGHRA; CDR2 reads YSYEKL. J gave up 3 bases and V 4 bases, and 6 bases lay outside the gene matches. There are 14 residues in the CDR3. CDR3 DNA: TGCGCCAGCAGCCCGGACAGGTCTTTCTACGAGCAGTACTTC. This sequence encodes CASSPDRSFYEQYF.

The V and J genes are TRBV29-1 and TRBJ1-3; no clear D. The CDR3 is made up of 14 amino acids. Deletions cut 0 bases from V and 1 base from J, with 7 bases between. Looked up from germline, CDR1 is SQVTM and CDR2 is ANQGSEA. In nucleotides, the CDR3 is TGCAGCGTTGAAGATTGGGATTCTGGAAACACCATATATTTT. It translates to CSVEDWDSGNTIYF.

The CDR3 sequence: CASSLNLQEAQPQHF. CDR3 DNA: TGCGCCAGCAGCCTTAACCTACAGGAGGCACAGCCCCAGCATTTT. This rearrangement joins TRBV4-1 to TRBJ1-5, with D possibly matching TRBD1 (5 bases). Trimming took 4 bases from V and 7 from J, leaving 17 bases between them. The CDR3 has 15 amino acids. The germline V gene has CDR1 MGHRA and CDR2 YSYEKL.

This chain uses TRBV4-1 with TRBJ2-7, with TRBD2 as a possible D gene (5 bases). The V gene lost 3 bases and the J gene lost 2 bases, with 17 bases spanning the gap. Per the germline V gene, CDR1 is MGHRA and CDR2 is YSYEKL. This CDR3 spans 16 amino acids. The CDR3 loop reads CASSQEATGVTYEQYF. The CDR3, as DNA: TGCGCCAGCAGCCAGGAAGCGACCGGGGTTACCTACGAGCAGTACTTC.

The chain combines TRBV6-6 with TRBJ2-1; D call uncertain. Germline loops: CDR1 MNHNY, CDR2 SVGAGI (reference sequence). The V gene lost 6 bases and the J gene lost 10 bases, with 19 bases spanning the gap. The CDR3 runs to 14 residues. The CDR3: CASSYRSEAREQFF. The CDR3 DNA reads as TGTGCCAGCAGCTACCGATCCGAGGCGCGGGAGCAGTTCTTC.

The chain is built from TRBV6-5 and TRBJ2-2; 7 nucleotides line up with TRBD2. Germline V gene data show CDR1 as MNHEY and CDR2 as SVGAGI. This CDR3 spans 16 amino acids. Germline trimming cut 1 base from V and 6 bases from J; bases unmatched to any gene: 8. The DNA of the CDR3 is TGTGCCAGCAGTTACTGGGCTAGCGGCACCCCCGGGGAGCTGTTTTTT. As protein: CASSYWASGTPGELFF.

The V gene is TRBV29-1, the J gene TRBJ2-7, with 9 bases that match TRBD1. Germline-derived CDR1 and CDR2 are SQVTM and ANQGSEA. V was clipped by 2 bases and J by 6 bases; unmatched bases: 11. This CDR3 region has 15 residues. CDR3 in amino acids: CSVEKDRGKTGEQYF. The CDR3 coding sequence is TGCAGCGTTGAAAAGGACAGGGGAAAAACGGGCGAGCAGTACTTC.